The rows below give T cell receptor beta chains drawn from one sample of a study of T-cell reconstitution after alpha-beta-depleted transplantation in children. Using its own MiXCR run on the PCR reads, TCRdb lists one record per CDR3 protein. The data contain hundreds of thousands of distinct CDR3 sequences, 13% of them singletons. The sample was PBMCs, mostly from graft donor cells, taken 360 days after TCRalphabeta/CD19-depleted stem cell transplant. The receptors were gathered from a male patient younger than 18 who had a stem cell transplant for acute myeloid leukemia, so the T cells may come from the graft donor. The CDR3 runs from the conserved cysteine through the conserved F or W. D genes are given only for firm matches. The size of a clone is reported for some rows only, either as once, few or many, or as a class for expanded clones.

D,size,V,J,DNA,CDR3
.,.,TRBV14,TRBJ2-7,TGTGCCAGCAGCCAAGATCACACAGACTCCTACGAGCAGTACTTC,CASSQDHTDSYEQYF
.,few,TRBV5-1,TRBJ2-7,TGCGCCACCAGTCCGGGATTGAGGCCGCTCTCCTACGAGCAGTACTTC,CATSPGLRPLSYEQYF
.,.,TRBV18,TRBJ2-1,TGTGCCAGCTCACCGGGAAATTGGTACTCCTACAATGAGCAGTTCTTC,CASSPGNWYSYNEQFF
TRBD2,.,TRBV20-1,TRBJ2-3,TGCAGTGCTAGCTACGGGAGGCGTGCCACAGATACGCAGTATTTT,CSASYGRRATDTQYF
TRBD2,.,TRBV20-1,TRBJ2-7,TGCAGTGCTAGAGACTTGACTAGCGGGAGAAATTACGAGCAGTACTTC,CSARDLTSGRNYEQYF
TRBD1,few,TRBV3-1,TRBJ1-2,TGTGCCAGCAGCCCCTTCGGGACAGGGGTGTACGGCTATGGCTACACCTTC,CASSPFGTGVYGYGYTF
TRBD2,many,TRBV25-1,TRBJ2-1,TGTGCCAGTTTAGCGGGAGGGCAGACGAATGAGCAGTTCTTC,CASLAGGQTNEQFF
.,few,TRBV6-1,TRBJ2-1,TGTGCCGGCTCGGGACTCCCGAGCTCCTACAATGAGCAGTTCTTC,CAGSGLPSSYNEQFF
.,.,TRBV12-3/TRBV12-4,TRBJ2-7,TGTGCCAGCAGTTTCCACGGGACACCCTCCTACGAGCAGTACTTC,CASSFHGTPSYEQYF
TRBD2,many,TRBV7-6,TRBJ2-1,TGTGCCAGCAGCCTTTCCGGGACTAGCGGTTGGAATGAGCAGTTCTTC,CASSLSGTSGWNEQFF
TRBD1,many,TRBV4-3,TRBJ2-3,TGCGCCAGCAGCCATGCTCCCGGGACAGGGAGCTTAGATACGCAGTATTTT,CASSHAPGTGSLDTQYF
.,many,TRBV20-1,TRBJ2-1,TGCAGTGCTAGAGCGGGCGGCAGCTCCAATGAGCAGTTCTTC,CSARAGGSSNEQFF
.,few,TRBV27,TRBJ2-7,TGTGCCAGCAGTTTAAGTTGGGGCCGATCCTACGAGCAGTACTTC,CASSLSWGRSYEQYF
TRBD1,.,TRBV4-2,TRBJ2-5,TGTGCCAGCAGCCAAGATCGAAGCCAGGGGGTCGGAGAGACCCAGTACTTC,CASSQDRSQGVGETQYF
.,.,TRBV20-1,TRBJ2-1,TGCAGTGCTGCCCGACAGAGCTCCTACAATGAGCAGTTCTTC,CSAARQSSYNEQFF
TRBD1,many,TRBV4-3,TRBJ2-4,TGCGCCAGCAGCCAAGACGGGACAGGGAGCGCCAAAAACATTCAGTACTTC,CASSQDGTGSAKNIQYF
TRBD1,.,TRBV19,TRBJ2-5,TGTGCCAGTAGCCCCCTGGACAGGGCTTTGGGGGAGACCCAGCACTTC,CASSPLDRALGETQHF
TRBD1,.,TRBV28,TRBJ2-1,TGTGCCAGCAGTTGTAGGGAAGGGACAGGGCTCAATGAGCAGTTCTTC,CASSCREGTGLNEQFF
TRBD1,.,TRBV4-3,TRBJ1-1,TGCGCCAGCAGCCAACAGGGGGCCAGCACTGAAGCTTTCTTT,CASSQQGASTEAFF
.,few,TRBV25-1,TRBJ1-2,TGTGCCAGCAGTGATGCTTTGGGCTACACCTTC,CASSDALGYTF
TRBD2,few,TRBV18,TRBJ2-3,TGTGCCAGCTCACCAACTAGCGGGAGTTTTATCGATACGCAGTATTTT,CASSPTSGSFIDTQYF
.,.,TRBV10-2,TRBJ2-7,TGCGCCAGCAGTGTCGGGGCAGACCTCAGCTCGCAGTACTTC,CASSVGADLSSQYF
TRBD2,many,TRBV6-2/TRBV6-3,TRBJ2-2,TGTGCCAGCAGTCGGACTAGCGGGAGGGCCTTCGGCACCGGGGAGCTGTTTTTT,CASSRTSGRAFGTGELFF
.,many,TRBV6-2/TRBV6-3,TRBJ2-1,TGTGCCAGCAGTTATGTAGTCGGAGCAGGGCGGATGCAGTTCTTC,CASSYVVGAGRMQFF
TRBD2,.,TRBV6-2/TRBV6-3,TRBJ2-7,TGTGCCAGCAGAGAGATCGCGGGAGGGCCCTCCTACGAGCAGTACTTC,CASREIAGGPSYEQYF
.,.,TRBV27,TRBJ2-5,TGTGCCAGCAGTTTAGGCCCCGCAGGGCGCCAAGAGACCCAGTACTTC,CASSLGPAGRQETQYF
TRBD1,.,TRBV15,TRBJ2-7,TGTGCCACCAGCATACCGGGACAGGGCATCTACGAGCAGTACTTC,CATSIPGQGIYEQYF
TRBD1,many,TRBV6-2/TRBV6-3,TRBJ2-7,TGTGCCAGCAGCGGCGACAGGGCCTACGAGCAGTACTTC,CASSGDRAYEQYF
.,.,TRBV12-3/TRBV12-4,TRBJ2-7,TGTGCCAGCAGGACCGAAGGGATCCCGGGGGAGCAGTACTTC,CASRTEGIPGEQYF
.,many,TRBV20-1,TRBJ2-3,TGCAGTGCTAGTATTACAGATACGCAGTATTTT,CSASITDTQYF
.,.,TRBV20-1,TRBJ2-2,TGCAGTGCTAGAGACGGGGCCCAGAACACCGGGGAGCTGTTTTTT,CSARDGAQNTGELFF
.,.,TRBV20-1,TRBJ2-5,TGCAGTGCTATCCCAAACCAAGAGACCCAGTACTTC,CSAIPNQETQYF
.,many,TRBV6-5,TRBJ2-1,TGTGCCAGCAGTTACGGGCCGGGACTGGGAGACAATGAGCAGTTCTTC,CASSYGPGLGDNEQFF
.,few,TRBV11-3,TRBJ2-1,TGTGCCAGCAGCCCCGGGACTGACAATGAGCAGTTCTTC,CASSPGTDNEQFF
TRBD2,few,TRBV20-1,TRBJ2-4,TGCAGTGCTAGAGATTACGGCGGGGGACTAGCGGGAGGATACGGCATTCAGTACTTC,CSARDYGGGLAGGYGIQYF
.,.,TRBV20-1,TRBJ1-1,TGCAGTGCGCCCAGGATCAGACTAGGTAATGAAGCTTTCTTT,CSAPRIRLGNEAFF
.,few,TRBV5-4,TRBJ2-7,TGTGCCAGCAGCGTCGGACAGCCGTACGAGCAGTACTTC,CASSVGQPYEQYF
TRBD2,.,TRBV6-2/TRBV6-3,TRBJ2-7,TGTGCCAGCACCTTCATTCGACTAGCGGGAGTGTGGGAGCAGTACTTC,CASTFIRLAGVWEQYF
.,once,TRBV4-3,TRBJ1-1,TGCGCCAGCAGCCAAGATCGGGGGGTAAGGGCTGAAGCTTTCTTT,CASSQDRGVRAEAFF
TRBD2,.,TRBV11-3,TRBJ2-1,TGTGCCAGCAGCTTAGTCGGGGGAGGGAGCTCCTACAATGAGCAGTTCTTC,CASSLVGGGSSYNEQFF
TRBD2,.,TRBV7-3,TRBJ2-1,TGTGCCAGCAGCAAGATTGGGACTAGCGGTGTGGGGGCCTTTAATGAGCAGTTCTTC,CASSKIGTSGVGAFNEQFF
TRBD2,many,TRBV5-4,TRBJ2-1,TGTGCCAGCAGCGTAGCGGGAGGGCCGTCGTACAATGAGCAGTTCTTC,CASSVAGGPSYNEQFF
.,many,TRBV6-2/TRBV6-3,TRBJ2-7,TGTGCCAGCAGTTACCCCACCGGACAGTCGCCCTGGGGCTCCTCCTACGAGCAGTACTTC,CASSYPTGQSPWGSSYEQYF
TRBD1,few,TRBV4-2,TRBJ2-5,TGTGCCAGCAGCCCCGGAACGGGACAGCAAGGGACCCAGTACTTC,CASSPGTGQQGTQYF
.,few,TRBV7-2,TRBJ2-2,TGTGCCAGCAGCTATTGGACAGCGAACACCGGGGAGCTGTTTTTT,CASSYWTANTGELFF
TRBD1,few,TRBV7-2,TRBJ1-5,TGTGCCAGCAGCCCTCGGACAGGGAGGCAGCCCCAGCATTTT,CASSPRTGRQPQHF
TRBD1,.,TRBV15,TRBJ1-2,TGTGCCACCAGCAGAGATCCTTTATTCGGGACAGGGGTAACTAACTATGGCTACACCTTC,CATSRDPLFGTGVTNYGYTF
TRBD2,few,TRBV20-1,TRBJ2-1,TGCAGTGCTTTACTAGCGGGAGGCAATGAGCAGTTCTTC,CSALLAGGNEQFF